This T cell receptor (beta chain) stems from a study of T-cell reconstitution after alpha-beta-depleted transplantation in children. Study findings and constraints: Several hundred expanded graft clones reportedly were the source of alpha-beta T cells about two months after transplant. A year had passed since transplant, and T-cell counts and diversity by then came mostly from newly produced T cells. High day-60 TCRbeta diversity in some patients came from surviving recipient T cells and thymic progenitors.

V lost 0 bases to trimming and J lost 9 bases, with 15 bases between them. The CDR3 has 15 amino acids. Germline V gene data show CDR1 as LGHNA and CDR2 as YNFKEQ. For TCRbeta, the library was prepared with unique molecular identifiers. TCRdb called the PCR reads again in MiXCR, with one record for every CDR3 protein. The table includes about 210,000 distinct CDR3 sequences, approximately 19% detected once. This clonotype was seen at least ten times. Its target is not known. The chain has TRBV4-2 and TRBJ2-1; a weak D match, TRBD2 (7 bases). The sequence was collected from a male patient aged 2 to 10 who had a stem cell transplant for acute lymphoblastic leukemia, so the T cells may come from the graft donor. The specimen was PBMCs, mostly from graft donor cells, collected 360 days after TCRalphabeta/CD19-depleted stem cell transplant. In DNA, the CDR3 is TGTGCCAGCAGCCAAGATTACAACAGGGAGGGTGAGCAGTTCTTC. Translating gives CASSQDYNREGEQFF.